Presented here are 19 T cell receptor beta chains from one specimen sequenced in a study of T cells in Graves' hyperthyroidism and ophthalmopathy. Amplified TCR beta CDR3 regions derived from RNA transcripts. Carried out on the TCR CDR3, a first-round RT-PCR used the HTBI primer set. TCRdb redid the calling of the multiplex PCR reads with MiXCR, one entry per CDR3 protein. The sample consists of some 460,000 distinct CDR3 sequences, 15% to 17% of them appearing once. The sequencing sample was made of blood. These receptors were collected from a woman aged 18-29 years with Graves' hyperthyroidism.

The chain recombines TRBV20-1 with TRBJ2-3; 8 bases line up with TRBD1. CDR1 and CDR2 (germline): DFQATT, SNEGSKA (reference sequence). The V segment lost 1 base and the J segment 4 bases; nucleotides outside the gene matches: 7. This CDR3 contains 15 residues. CDR3 sequence: CSARGQAGGADTQYF. CDR3 nucleotide sequence: TGCAGTGCTAGAGGCCAGGCAGGGGGCGCAGATACGCAGTATTTT.

The CDR3 region has the DNA TGTGCCAGCAGGGCGGACAGGGGGCCCCAAGAGACCCAGTACTTC. Its protein product is CASRADRGPQETQYF. The rearrangement links TRBV2 to TRBJ2-5; TRBD1 agrees at 11 bases. CDR1 and CDR2 from the germline V gene are SNHLY and FYNNEI. V gave up 6 bases and J gave up 1 base; unmatched junction bases: 4. This CDR3 is 15 amino acids long.

V and J are TRBV20-1 and TRBJ2-5; D is ambiguous. Germline lookup yields CDR1 DFQATT and CDR2 SNEGSKA (reference sequence). Trimming shortened V by 6 bases and J by 1 base, and 9 bases separated the two germline ends. The CDR3 is made up of 12 amino acids. Here the CDR3 DNA reads TGCAGTGCGGGTCCCCTCCAAGAGACCCAGTACTTC. Translating gives CSAGPLQETQYF.

This clonotype has at least ten counts. The chain has TRBV24-1 and TRBJ2-5; 8 bases line up with TRBD2. V shed 3 bases, J shed 5 bases, and the junction held 7 bases outside the gene matches. CDR1 is KGHDR, CDR2 SFDVKD, per germline. The CDR3 extends over 15 amino acids. CDR3 DNA: TGTGCCACCAGTGATCCTCGGGAGGGCTTCGAGACCCAGTACTTC. Its protein product is CATSDPREGFETQYF.

This clonotype has only a few counts. The chain carries TRBV14 and TRBJ2-7, with D uncertain. The CDR3 extends over 17 amino acids. The V end lost 4 bases, the J end lost 0 bases, and 19 bases lay between the germline ends. Germline V gives CDR1 SGHDN, CDR2 FVKESK. As DNA, the CDR3 is TGTGCCAGCAGCCCCGGACGGATCTCGCCTAGCTCCTACGAGCAGTACTTC. Its translation: CASSPGRISPSSYEQYF.

In this sample, this clonotype turned up many times. The genes are TRBV5-1 and TRBJ1-2; TRBD1 might be the D (5 bases). CDR3 length: 14 amino acids. Trimming took off 4 bases at V and 3 bases at J, with 13 bases between the two ends. CDR1 is SGHRS and CDR2 is YFSETQ in the germline V gene. The CDR3: CASSPSGEDYGYTF. The CDR3 bases are TGCGCCAGCAGCCCGTCGGGGGAGGACTATGGCTACACCTTC.

This clonotype has a count of ten or more. This chain joins TRBV4-1 and TRBJ2-3; 11 positions agree with TRBD2. With 4 bases clipped from V and 4 bases from J, the junction kept 4 bases outside the gene matches. The CDR3 contains 15 residues. Germline assignment: CDR1 MGHRA and CDR2 YSYEKL. In DNA form, the CDR3 reads TGCGCCAGCAGCCGAACTAGCGGGGGTGCAGATACGCAGTATTTT. Residues: CASSRTSGGADTQYF.

This clonotype was observed many times. CDR3 sequence: CASSREGSYEQYF. The CDR3 DNA sequence: TGTGCCAGCAGTCGCGAGGGCTCCTACGAGCAGTACTTC. J is TRBJ2-7 and V is TRBV6-1, with a possible D match to TRBD2 (5 bases). This CDR3 region has 13 residues. Germline CDR1 MNHNS, CDR2 SASEGT. Between the trimmed V and J ends, which lost 5 bases and 0 bases, there was a span of 8 bases.

There are a few counts of this clonotype. The J gene is TRBJ2-7, the V gene TRBV7-9; D is ambiguous. Germline loops: CDR1 SEHNR, CDR2 FQNEAQ (reference sequence). The CDR3 consists of 12 residues. V gave up 0 bases and J gave up 5 bases, with 5 bases separating them. This chain's CDR3 is CASSLARHEQYF. The CDR3 DNA sequence: TGTGCCAGCAGCTTAGCGCGGCACGAGCAGTACTTC.

Concerning this clonotype: This may come from a read error, since a much larger clone is one base off. The chain has TRBV2 and TRBJ1-3; the match to TRBD1 covers 7 bases. The CDR3 is made up of 14 amino acids. Per the germline V gene, CDR1 is SNHLY and CDR2 is FYNNEI. CDR3 bases: TGTGCCGGCAGGGCCGGGACAGCCGGAAACACCATATATTTT. It encodes CAGRAGTAGNTIYF.

This chain uses TRBV4-1 with TRBJ2-5; D is unclear. The V and J ends lost 4 bases and 0 bases respectively, with 9 bases between them. The V gene's germline CDR1 is MGHRA and CDR2 YSYEKL. This CDR3 is 14 amino acids long. The CDR3 DNA is TGCGCCAGCAGCCTGACGACGAACCAAGAGACCCAGTACTTC. Its protein is CASSLTTNQETQYF.

As regards this clonotype: A read error may be the cause here, since a much bigger clone is one base away. V is TRBV5-1 and J is TRBJ2-3; TRBD1 might be the D (6 bases). There are 15 residues in the CDR3. V lost 4 bases and J 3 bases, leaving 15 bases between the germline ends. Per the germline V gene, CDR1 is SGHRS and CDR2 is YFSETQ. The CDR3 is CASSHGDKETDTQYF. For the CDR3, the DNA is TGCGCCAGCAGCCACGGGGACAAGGAGACAGATACGCAGTATTTT.

This clonotype was picked up a small number of times. Possible read error: a much larger clone is one base away. The chain has TRBV7-9 and TRBJ2-5; the D call may be TRBD1 or TRBD2 (6 bases each). Germline V gives CDR1 SEHNR, CDR2 FQNEAQ (reference sequence). CDR3 length: 15 amino acids. Written as DNA, the CDR3 is TGTGCCGGCAGTTATTGGGGGGCAGTCCAAGAGACCCAGTACTTC. Protein: CAGSYWGAVQETQYF.

This clonotype was observed a handful of times. This chain joins TRBV6-1 and TRBJ2-1; TRBD1 or TRBD2 may be the D gene (5 bases each). With 5 bases removed from V and 5 bases from J, the gap between germline ends came to 19 bases. The germline V gene has CDR1 MNHNS and CDR2 SASEGT. This CDR3 is 16 amino acids long. CDR3 loop: CASSLRSPGPDNEQFF. CDR3 nucleotide sequence: TGTGCCAGCAGTTTACGATCTCCGGGACCAGACAATGAGCAGTTCTTC.

This clonotype occurred many times. The chain joins TRBV11-2 to TRBJ2-1; 13 bases fit TRBD2. CDR3 length: 17 amino acids. The V gene end was trimmed by 2 bases and the J gene end by 12 bases; junction bases not matched to a gene: 13. Germline V CDR1 and CDR2: SGHAT, FQNNGV. This CDR3 reads CASSLSRGLAGYLGQFF. The CDR3 region has the DNA TGTGCCAGCAGCTTATCTCGGGGACTAGCGGGGTATTTGGGGCAGTTCTTC.

This clonotype was found many times. This chain links TRBV7-2 with TRBJ2-5, with D uncertain. Germline CDR1 reads SGHTA; CDR2 reads FQGNSA. This CDR3 is 13 amino acids long. V was cut by 4 bases and J by 5 bases, with 11 bases left in between. The CDR3 spells CASSYLILETQYF. CDR3 nucleotide sequence: TGTGCCAGCAGCTACTTAATCCTGGAGACCCAGTACTTC.

This clonotype has a count of ten or more. The CDR3: CASSPDIDEQYF. DNA for the CDR3: TGTGCCAGCAGCCCTGATATCGACGAGCAGTACTTC. This chain uses TRBV7-9 with TRBJ2-7; no clear D gene. CDR1 is SEHNR and CDR2 is FQNEAQ in the germline V gene (reference sequence). Trimming left V 5 bases short and J 5 bases short, with 10 bases between. The CDR3 extends over 12 amino acids.

Many counts were recorded for this clonotype. The rearrangement uses TRBV7-9 and TRBJ2-5; D is unresolved. The CDR3 has 13 residues. The V end was cut by 1 base, the J end by 12 bases, with 15 bases between. Germline loops: CDR1 SEHNR, CDR2 FQNEAQ (reference sequence). CDR3 protein: CASSLEGGTAEYF. The CDR3 nucleotides read TGTGCCAGCAGCTTAGAGGGCGGAACTGCGGAGTACTTC.

This clonotype was found many times. The gene calls are TRBV28 and TRBJ2-2, with D possibly TRBD2 on 6 matching bases. The CDR3 has 15 amino acids. V was cut by 1 base and J by 3 bases, with 9 bases left in between. Germline V gives CDR1 MDHEN, CDR2 SYDVKM. The CDR3 bases are TGTGCCAGCAGTTTATTTTCGGGGGACACCGGGGAGCTGTTTTTT. Protein product: CASSLFSGDTGELFF. Based on the CDR3 plus reference TRBV28 and TRBJ2-2, the full variable domain is DVKVTQSSRYLVKRTGEKVFLECVQDMDHENMFWYRQDPGLGLRLIYFSYDVKMKEKGDIPEGYSVSREKKERFSLILESASTNQTSMYLCASSLFSGDTGELFFGEGSRLTVL.